The 21 T cell receptor beta chains in this list originate from one sample, sequenced in a study of blood T cells in healthy people across ages. Primers used in a second PCR of roughly 7 to 11 cycles were a sample-barcoded 5' primer and a J-beta primer mix. TCRdb processed the 5' RACE reads anew with MiXCR; each CDR3 protein has one entry. The sample has about 1,800,000 distinct CDR3 sequences; roughly 27% are singletons. The specimen was blood. These receptors were taken from a woman in her 30s in good health.

V usage is TRBV10-3 and J usage is TRBJ1-5, with D unclear. From germline, CDR1 is ENHRY and CDR2 SYGVKD. The V end lost 0 bases, the J end lost 7 bases, and 7 bases lay between the germline ends. The CDR3 extends over 13 amino acids. The DNA for the CDR3 is TGTGCCATCAGTGAGTCGGCCGACCAGCCCCAGCATTTT. As protein: CAISESADQPQHF.

This chain uses TRBV7-2 with TRBJ1-2; no clear D. V was clipped by 4 bases and J by 9 bases, with 9 bases between them. This CDR3 has 11 residues. Germline V lookup: CDR1 SGHTA, CDR2 FQGNSA. CDR3 nucleotides: TGTGCCAGCAGCTCAACGCGTAGCTACACCTTC. Residues: CASSSTRSYTF.

This clonotype showed up just a few times. This sequence joins TRBV10-2 and TRBJ2-7, with a possible D match to TRBD2 (7 bases). The CDR3 runs to 13 residues. Trimming removed 11 bases at V and 6 bases at J, with 20 bases between. CDR1 and CDR2 from the germline V gene are WSHSY and SAAADI. CDR3 amino acids: CAWRGGECCEQYF. The CDR3 DNA reads as TGCGCCTGGAGGGGGGGGGAATGTTGCGAGCAGTACTTC.

In its sample, this clonotype was seen a few times. The rearrangement uses TRBV7-2 and TRBJ2-3; TRBD2 aligns across 12 bases. CDR3 length equals 15 residues. The V segment lost 6 bases and the J segment 2 bases; nucleotides outside the gene matches: 3. Germline V gives CDR1 SGHTA, CDR2 FQGNSA. The CDR3 is CASSGLAGPTDTQYF. CDR3 coding DNA: TGTGCCAGCAGTGGACTAGCGGGACCCACAGATACGCAGTATTTT.

This clonotype was detected only a few times. The V gene is TRBV10-3, the J gene TRBJ2-5; TRBD2 matches 10 bases. Trimming took 2 bases from V and 4 from J; bases not matched to a gene: 4. Per germline, CDR1 ENHRY and CDR2 SYGVKD. The CDR3 is 15 residues long. CDR3 sequence reads: CAISEPSGRGETQYF. The DNA of the CDR3 is TGTGCCATCAGTGAGCCCAGCGGGAGGGGAGAGACCCAGTACTTC.

This clonotype has only a few counts. This chain uses TRBV28 with TRBJ1-5, with TRBD1 matching 7 bases. V shed 2 bases, J shed 6 bases, and the junction held 7 bases outside the gene matches. Germline CDR1 and CDR2: MDHEN and SYDVKM. The CDR3 spans 15 residues. The chain's CDR3 is CASSLVVGGGQPQHF. The CDR3 DNA sequence: TGTGCCAGCAGTTTAGTGGTAGGGGGCGGTCAGCCCCAGCATTTT.

The rearrangement uses TRBV7-3 and TRBJ2-5, with 9 bases fitting TRBD2. CDR3 length equals 15 residues. Germline V gene lookup returns CDR1 SGHTA and CDR2 FQGTGA. V shed 6 bases and J 5 bases; nucleotides not matched to a gene: 10. Written as DNA, the CDR3 is TGTGCCAGCAGTCTGGGGCGGGGGGGCGGCGAGACCCAGTACTTC. Translated, it gives CASSLGRGGGETQYF.

This clonotype was seen a handful of times. V gene TRBV7-8 combines with J gene TRBJ2-5; perhaps TRBD1 as D (6 bases). The CDR3 contains 15 residues. Germline V gene data show CDR1 as SGHVS and CDR2 as FQNEAQ. V lost 2 bases, J lost 11 bases, and 21 bases lay in between. DNA of the CDR3: TGTGCCAGCAGCTTAATAGGGGGATCCCTCTATGAGCAGTACTTC. It yields the protein CASSLIGGSLYEQYF.

This clonotype showed up just once. This chain uses TRBV6-2 or TRBV6-3 with TRBJ2-2, with D tentatively TRBD2 (5 bases). Germline-derived CDR1 and CDR2 are MNHEY and SVGEGT. The CDR3 has 13 amino acids. Trimming removed 8 bases from V and 5 bases from J, with 12 bases in between. The CDR3 DNA reads TGTGCCAGCGGCGAGGGCCTGACCGGGGAGCTGTTTTTT. Amino acid sequence: CASGEGLTGELFF.

This clonotype came up a few times. This chain links TRBV7-2 with TRBJ2-2; TRBD1 might be the D (6 bases). V was clipped by 2 bases and J by 3 bases, with 7 bases between them. CDR3 length: 14 residues. CDR1 and CDR2 (germline): SGHTA, FQGNSA. DNA for the CDR3: TGTGCCAGCAGCTTACAGGGGCACACCGGGGAGCTGTTTTTT. The encoded protein is CASSLQGHTGELFF.

V is TRBV20-1 and J is TRBJ2-7; D may correspond to TRBD1 or TRBD2 (7 bases each). CDR3 size: 14 residues. Germline V gives CDR1 DFQATT, CDR2 SNEGSKA (reference sequence). The ends were cut back, 3 bases at V and 3 bases at J, with 15 bases in the middle. CDR3 coding DNA: TGCAGTGCTAGGGGAGCGGGACAGATCTACGAGCAGTACTTC. It encodes CSARGAGQIYEQYF.

This clonotype was observed a handful of times. The CDR3 is CASTDNPRTRNAANYGYTF. The CDR3 nucleotides read TGTGCCAGCACCGACAACCCTCGTACCAGAAACGCAGCTAACTATGGCTACACCTTC. V gene TRBV7-2 combines with J gene TRBJ1-2, with D unresolved. CDR3 length equals 19 residues. The V end was cut by 7 bases, the J end by 0 bases, with 27 bases between. Germline loops: CDR1 SGHTA, CDR2 FQGNSA.

This clonotype was observed a few times. This could be a read error, since a much larger clone is one nucleotide away. The chain joins TRBV7-9 to TRBJ2-4; no clear D gene. The J call may be faulty, since TRBJ2-7 better matches the DNA end. Per germline, CDR1 SEHNR and CDR2 FQNEAQ (reference sequence). The CDR3 contains 13 residues. This chain's CDR3 is CASSLISSYEQYF. The CDR3 bases are TGTGCCAGCAGCTTAATCTCCTCCTACGAGCAGTACTTC.

The sample holds a few counts of this clonotype. This chain links TRBV10-3 with TRBJ1-5; D may be TRBD1 (6 bases). The V end lost 4 bases, the J end lost 7 bases, and 11 bases lay between the germline ends. Per the germline V gene, CDR1 is ENHRY and CDR2 is SYGVKD. The CDR3 runs to 13 residues. The CDR3 coding sequence is TGTGCCATCAGTGTAGGACAGCCACAGCCCCAGCATTTT. Its translation is CAISVGQPQPQHF.

The chain carries TRBV6-2 or TRBV6-3 and TRBJ2-1, with 13 bases aligning to TRBD2. Germline trimming cut 7 bases from V and 10 bases from J; bases unmatched to any gene: 10. This CDR3 has 15 residues. Looked up from germline, CDR1 is MNHEY and CDR2 is SVGEGT. CDR3 region: CASTQRLAGGLEQFF. CDR3 in DNA: TGTGCCAGCACCCAAAGACTAGCGGGAGGCCTCGAGCAGTTCTTC.

The J gene is TRBJ1-1, the V gene TRBV7-2; 8 nucleotides align to TRBD1. The junction had 5 bases not matched to a gene; V was cut back by 0 bases and J by 5 bases. Germline V gene sequence: CDR1 SGHTA, CDR2 FQGNSA. This CDR3 region has 15 residues. The CDR3 spells CASSLAGQGQTEAFF. The CDR3 DNA reads TGTGCCAGCAGCTTAGCCGGACAGGGTCAGACTGAAGCTTTCTTT.

The chain carries TRBV6-5 and TRBJ2-3; 7 nucleotides match TRBD2. Trimming removed 0 bases from V and 4 bases from J; junction bases left unmatched: 7. Germline lookup yields CDR1 MNHEY and CDR2 SVGAGI. The CDR3 contains 16 residues. The CDR3 spells CASSYSTVAGPDTQYF. As DNA, the CDR3 is TGTGCCAGCAGTTACTCGACGGTAGCGGGCCCAGATACGCAGTATTTT.

This clonotype was picked up one time. Being one base from a much bigger clone, this may be a read error. Written as DNA, the CDR3 is TGTGCCAGCAGTTCGTCGAGGGCCAACGTCCGGACTTTC. Its translation: CASSSSRANVRTF. This chain joins TRBV6-5 and TRBJ2-6; the D gene is possibly TRBD2 (5 bases). The CDR3 extends over 13 amino acids. Germline CDR1 reads MNHEY; CDR2 reads SVGAGI.

V is TRBV20-1 and J is TRBJ2-4; the D is unclear. Trimming took off 0 bases at V and 8 bases at J, with 5 bases between the two ends. The CDR3 is 11 amino acids. From germline, CDR1 is DFQATT and CDR2 SNEGSKA (reference sequence). The CDR3 nucleotides are TGCAGTGCTAGAGATAGGGACATTCAGTACTTC. It codes for CSARDRDIQYF.

J is TRBJ2-5 and V is TRBV12-3 or TRBV12-4, with TRBD2 matching 8 bases. V trimming: 1 base; J trimming: 4 bases; junction bases outside the gene matches: 8. The length of the CDR3 is 16 residues. CDR3 DNA sequence: TGTGCCAGCAGTTTAGTACGAGCGGGAGAGGGAGAGACCCAGTACTTC. It yields the protein CASSLVRAGEGETQYF.

Regarding this clonotype: Likely a read error: the CDR3 ends without its conserved phenylalanine or tryptophan. The chain joins TRBV5-1 to TRBJ1-1; the D is unclear. The CDR3 totals 14 residues. V lost 0 bases, J lost 1 base, and 7 bases lay in between. Germline V gene data show CDR1 as SGHRS and CDR2 as YFSETQ. The CDR3 bases are TGCGCCAGCAGCTTGGATGGGGAGAACACTGAAGCTTTCGTT. Encoded protein: CASSLDGENTEAFV.